This is a list of T cell receptor beta chains from one sample in a study of T cell responses to AZD1222 COVID-19 vaccine. The data were produced by immunoSEQ multiplex PCR, yet TCRdb's version contains in-frame clones alone and is incomplete. The sample includes roughly 100,000 clones, nearly 90% seen only once; the top ten take 35% to 55%. This material consisted of peripheral blood, taken 28 days after the second AZD1222 dose. Receptors were obtained from an adult who received the AZD1222 COVID-19 vaccine. CDR3s leave out the opening cysteine and the closing phenylalanine or tryptophan. Each record gives: V gene, J gene, CDR3 protein.

TRBV6-1	TRBJ2-2	ASSDRGRITGELF
TRBV6-5	TRBJ1-2	ASRRDTRYGYT
TRBV4-3	TRBJ1-6	ASSQDRGRDLYNSPLH
TRBV29-1	TRBJ2-5	SVEARGSQETQY
TRBV7-9	TRBJ2-3	ASSLLAVEYTQY
TRBV2	TRBJ1-2	ASSELRGLLSYGYT
TRBV7-3	TRBJ2-3	ASSRNPSTDTQY
TRBV18	TRBJ2-1	ASSPQTDRGL
TRBV12-3/TRBV12-4	TRBJ2-5	ASSHLETQY
TRBV29-1	TRBJ2-7	SGSRDRGSYEQY
TRBV24-1	TRBJ2-3	ATSRQSTDTQY
TRBV12-3/TRBV12-4	TRBJ2-3	ASSYTDTQY
TRBV5-8	TRBJ1-4	ASSRDSDQLF
TRBV7-6	TRBJ2-1	ASSLMAGSYNEQF
TRBV6-5	TRBJ1-4	ASSSPGRGYEKLF
TRBV18	TRBJ1-1	ASSPLGMNTEAF
TRBV5-8	TRBJ2-1	ASSSDLTRQAYYNEQF
TRBV7-5	TRBJ2-7	VRSYRQRQY
TRBV4-1	TRBJ1-5	ASSPRTGNQPQH
TRBV6-5	TRBJ1-2	ASRPQGALSYT
TRBV9	TRBJ2-2	ASSTGKVAGELF
TRBV4-1	TRBJ1-1	ASSQEKGGVEAF
TRBV7-9	TRBJ1-5	ASSLSPGQPQH
TRBV7-9	TRBJ2-3	ASSLVAGSSTDTQY
TRBV27	TRBJ2-7	ASSPLAVYEQY
TRBV10-3	TRBJ2-7	AIWDRAPYEQY
TRBV19	TRBJ1-1	ASSPSTGGYTEAF
TRBV9	TRBJ1-6	ASSGSGHSGVVDNSPLH
TRBV7-8	TRBJ1-2	ASSLETVNYGYT
TRBV28	TRBJ2-5	ASRAPGTGTQETQY
TRBV3-1/TRBV3-2	TRBJ2-1	ASSQERRASSYNEQF
TRBV10-3	TRBJ1-1	AIGGQGWGTEAF
TRBV7-3	TRBJ2-3	ASSLGLAVNTDTQY
TRBV5-5	TRBJ2-1	ASSLTRIGEQF
TRBV18	TRBJ2-1	ASSLAGLVTYNEQF
TRBV7-2	TRBJ2-1	ASSLVSGSSYNEQF
TRBV13	TRBJ2-3	ASSPSKQGKFLESDTQY
TRBV18	TRBJ2-7	ASSPTGQGSNEQY
TRBV28	TRBJ1-5	ASSLRVRQSQLKQPQH
TRBV19	TRBJ1-1	ASSLRQGTNTEAF
TRBV6-5	TRBJ1-5	ASTLGGQGQPQH
TRBV28	TRBJ1-5	ASIKQGSSGYSNQPQH
TRBV7-2	TRBJ1-3	ASSPGWSSGNTIY
TRBV11-2	TRBJ2-7	ASSPSWGEQY
TRBV2	TRBJ2-7	ASSELLPGEQY
TRBV10-3	TRBJ2-2	AIKGGQGANTGELF
TRBV6-8	TRBJ1-2	ASSRPGHLNYGYT
TRBV28	TRBJ2-4	ASSSPITRGIQY
TRBV18	TRBJ1-1	ASSQGQQNTEAF
TRBV11-2	TRBJ2-7	ASRSLRGSFYEQY
TRBV6-5	TRBJ2-7	ASTEGGSEQY
TRBV19	TRBJ2-7	ASSILVGGSYEQY
TRBV6-5	TRBJ1-6	ASSSGTGLSPLH
TRBV28	TRBJ2-3	ASSSIQGADTQY
TRBV5-1	TRBJ2-1	ASSLTRVSSYNEQF
TRBV4-2	TRBJ2-7	ASSQDLTLGSGRVYEQY
TRBV2	TRBJ2-7	ASRAGLAGAHEQY
TRBV21-1	TRBJ1-2	ASSKNRGQGYT
TRBV4-3	TRBJ2-1	ASSQASGDYNEQF
TRBV28	TRBJ2-1	ASSLPGSGNEQF